The rows below give T cell receptor beta chains drawn from one sample of a study of blood T cell repertoires in COVID-19. Measured with immunoSEQ multiplex PCR; TCRdb has only the in-frame clones, and not every one. The profile shows 200,000 to 250,000 clones, 82% of them singletons. The material sequenced was PBMCs or T cells enriched from blood (not recorded which). The source of these receptors is a woman aged 55-69 years who had recovered from COVID-19. Both conserved end residues are part of each CDR3. A D gene is named only where the DNA matches it firmly. The size entry is marked missing in some rows and otherwise reads once, few, many or a size class.

>TRBV6-2/TRBV6-3|TRBJ2-3|NA|NA
CASSFALDTQYF
TGTGCCAGCAGCTTTGCACTAGATACGCAGTATTTT
>TRBV7-2|TRBJ2-1|few|TRBD1
CASSRTGFGDEQFF
TGTGCCAGCAGCCGGACAGGGTTTGGGGATGAGCAGTTCTTC
>TRBV5-1|TRBJ2-5|NA|TRBD2
CASSLIAGAQETQYF
TGCGCCAGCAGCTTGATAGCGGGGGCGCAAGAGACCCAGTACTTC
>TRBV20-1|TRBJ2-4|once|NA
CSASLGLYNKNIQYF
TGCAGTGCTAGTTTGGGGCTGTACAACAAAAACATTCAGTACTTC
>TRBV19|TRBJ2-1|NA|TRBD2
CASSILAGESGEQFF
TGTGCCAGTAGTATACTAGCGGGGGAGTCGGGTGAGCAGTTCTTC
>TRBV2|TRBJ1-1|NA|NA
CASSDQPGYMGTEAFF
TGTGCCAGCAGTGACCAGCCAGGGTATATGGGCACTGAAGCTTTCTTT
>TRBV6-6|TRBJ2-2|NA|TRBD2
CASTRGAGELFF
TGTGCCAGCACCCGGGGGGCCGGGGAGCTGTTTTTT
>TRBV2|TRBJ1-1|NA|TRBD1
CATNPGDSRGMNTEAFF
TGTGCCACAAATCCTGGGGACAGTAGGGGAATGAACACTGAAGCTTTCTTT
>TRBV27|TRBJ1-1|NA|TRBD1
CASSPVDRGQGTEAFF
TGTGCCAGCAGTCCGGTAGACAGGGGGCAAGGCACTGAAGCTTTCTTT
>TRBV5-4|TRBJ1-1|NA|NA
CASSHDSITEAFF
TGTGCCAGCAGTCATGACAGTATCACTGAAGCTTTCTTT
>TRBV5-6|TRBJ1-2|NA|NA
CASSPRGVGYGYTF
TGTGCCAGCAGCCCGCGGGGAGTAGGCTATGGCTACACCTTC
>TRBV2|TRBJ2-2|once|TRBD1
CASSEAVGTELTGELFF
TGTGCCAGCAGTGAAGCGGTCGGGACAGAACTCACCGGGGAGCTGTTTTTT
>TRBV19|TRBJ2-7|few|NA
CASSIGGVEQYF
TGTGCCAGTAGTATAGGGGGGGTCGAGCAGTACTTC
>TRBV6-5|TRBJ1-4|NA|NA
CASRLPATNEKLFF
TGTGCCAGCAGGTTACCAGCAACTAATGAAAAACTGTTTTTT
>TRBV10-3|TRBJ1-2|NA|NA
CAISESRARRNYGYTF
TGTGCCATCAGTGAGTCGAGAGCTAGAAGGAACTATGGCTACACCTTC
>TRBV4-3|TRBJ2-5|NA|TRBD2
CASSQVRTSQETQYF
TGCGCCAGCAGCCAAGTAAGGACTAGTCAAGAGACCCAGTACTTC